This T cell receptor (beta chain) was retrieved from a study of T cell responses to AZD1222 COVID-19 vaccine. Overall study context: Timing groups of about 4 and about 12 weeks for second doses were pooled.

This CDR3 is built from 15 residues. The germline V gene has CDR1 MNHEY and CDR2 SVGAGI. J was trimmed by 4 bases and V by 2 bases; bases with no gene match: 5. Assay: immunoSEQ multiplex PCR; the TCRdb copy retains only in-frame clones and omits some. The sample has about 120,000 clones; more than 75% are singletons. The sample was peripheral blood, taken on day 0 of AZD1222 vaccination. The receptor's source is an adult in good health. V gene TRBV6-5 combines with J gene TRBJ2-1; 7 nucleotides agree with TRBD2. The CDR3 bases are TGTGCCAGCAGTTACGGGGGGGGTCATTACAATGAGCAGTTCTTC. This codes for CASSYGGGHYNEQFF.